A selection of T cell receptor beta chains follows, all from one sample in a study of CD8 T cells in Susac syndrome. TCRdb processed the immunoSEQ multiplex PCR reads anew with MiXCR; each CDR3 protein has one entry. The sample includes 200,000 to 300,000 distinct CDR3 sequences, just over 90% of them seen just once. The sequenced material came from CD4+ T cells from PBMCs. The receptors shown here come from a human donor with multiple sclerosis. Each CDR3 is given with its conserved first and last residue. The order of the fields is V gene, D gene, clone size, CDR3 length, J gene, CDR3 protein, CDR3 DNA. A D gene is named only where the DNA matches it firmly. Clone size is shown for a subset of rows, as once, few, many or a class of expanded clone.

V: TRBV29-1; D: TRBD1; size: once; length: 13; J: TRBJ2-7; CDR3: CSVGLGQGNEQYF; DNA: TGCAGCGTTGGTTTGGGACAGGGGAACGAGCAGTACTTC
V: TRBV6-1; D: TRBD2; size: NA; length: 14; J: TRBJ2-1; CDR3: CASSEFLAGLGQFF; DNA: TGTGCCAGCAGTGAGTTCCTAGCGGGACTGGGGCAGTTCTTC
V: TRBV24-1; D: TRBD1; size: NA; length: 16; J: TRBJ1-2; CDR3: CATSDPGAGGSSGYTF; DNA: TGTGCCACCAGTGACCCGGGGGCAGGGGGCTCTAGTGGCTACACCTTC
V: TRBV29-1; D: NA; size: NA; length: 13; J: TRBJ1-1; CDR3: CSVDERTNTEAFF; DNA: TGCAGCGTTGATGAACGGACGAACACTGAAGCTTTCTTT
V: TRBV15; D: TRBD2; size: NA; length: 13; J: TRBJ2-5; CDR3: CATSRSGGSSQYF; DNA: TGTGCCACCAGCCGAAGCGGGGGGTCATCCCAGTACTTC
V: TRBV12-3/TRBV12-4; D: NA; size: NA; length: 19; J: TRBJ2-6; CDR3: CASSLTLRVSSGGANVLTF; DNA: TGTGCCAGCAGTTTAACCCTGAGGGTTTCGTCTGGTGGGGCCAACGTCCTGACTTTC
V: TRBV7-3; D: NA; size: NA; length: 14; J: TRBJ2-1; CDR3: CASSAGISYNEQFF; DNA: TGTGCCAGCAGCGCCGGGATCTCCTACAATGAGCAGTTCTTC
V: TRBV9; D: NA; size: once; length: 14; J: TRBJ2-1; CDR3: CASSPRWEFDEQFF; DNA: TGTGCCAGCAGCCCGAGGTGGGAATTCGATGAGCAGTTCTTC
V: TRBV3-1; D: NA; size: NA; length: 13; J: TRBJ2-5; CDR3: CASSPGNQETQYF; DNA: TGTGCCAGCAGCCCCGGGAATCAAGAGACCCAGTACTTC
V: TRBV29-1; D: NA; size: once; length: 14; J: TRBJ1-2; CDR3: CSVEEAARRYGYTF; DNA: TGCAGCGTTGAAGAGGCGGCCAGAAGGTATGGCTACACCTTC
V: TRBV20-1; D: NA; size: NA; length: 14; J: TRBJ2-6; CDR3: CSASPASGANVLTF; DNA: TGCAGTGCTAGTCCAGCGTCTGGGGCCAACGTCCTGACTTTC
V: TRBV4-1; D: TRBD2; size: NA; length: 16; J: TRBJ2-1; CDR3: CASSQGLTSGNNEQFF; DNA: TGCGCCAGCAGCCAAGGATTAACTAGCGGGAACAATGAGCAGTTCTTC
V: TRBV19; D: NA; size: NA; length: 14; J: TRBJ2-1; CDR3: CARRPGRTYNEQFF; DNA: TGTGCCAGACGCCCGGGCAGAACCTACAATGAGCAGTTCTTC
V: TRBV19; D: NA; size: NA; length: 17; J: TRBJ1-3; CDR3: CASSTGGIQAVGNTIYF; DNA: TGTGCCAGTAGTACCGGGGGGATTCAGGCGGTTGGAAACACCATATATTTT
V: TRBV12-3/TRBV12-4; D: NA; size: NA; length: 15; J: TRBJ1-6; CDR3: CASSRLRRKYSPLHF; DNA: TGTGCCAGCAGTCGCTTGCGGCGGAAGTATTCACCCCTCCACTTT
V: TRBV6-1; D: TRBD1; size: NA; length: 16; J: TRBJ2-3; CDR3: CASSPIRDRGTDTQYF; DNA: TGTGCCAGCAGCCCCATCCGGGACAGAGGCACAGATACGCAGTATTTT
V: TRBV4-1; D: TRBD2; size: NA; length: 16; J: TRBJ2-1; CDR3: CASSQDSTGGHNEQFF; DNA: TGCGCCAGCAGCCAAGATTCGACGGGGGGTCACAATGAGCAGTTCTTC
V: TRBV6-2/TRBV6-3; D: NA; size: NA; length: 15; J: TRBJ2-5; CDR3: CASSGGTHGQETQYF; DNA: TGTGCCAGCAGCGGCGGGACCCACGGCCAAGAGACCCAGTACTTC
V: TRBV24-1; D: NA; size: NA; length: 15; J: TRBJ2-2; CDR3: CATSDPRLVTGELFF; DNA: TGTGCCACCAGTGACCCAAGACTAGTTACCGGGGAGCTGTTTTTT
V: TRBV5-5; D: NA; size: NA; length: 14; J: TRBJ2-7; CDR3: CASSLGAGSSEQYF; DNA: TGTGCCAGCAGCTTGGGGGCAGGATCTTCCGAGCAGTACTTC
V: TRBV5-4; D: TRBD2; size: NA; length: 16; J: TRBJ2-3; CDR3: CASSSPLAGDTDTQYF; DNA: TGTGCCAGCAGCTCGCCTCTAGCGGGGGACACAGATACGCAGTATTTT
V: TRBV29-1; D: TRBD1; size: NA; length: 14; J: TRBJ2-3; CDR3: CSVEDRGQPDTQYF; DNA: TGCAGCGTTGAAGATAGGGGACAGCCAGATACGCAGTATTTT
V: TRBV20-1; D: TRBD2; size: NA; length: 15; J: TRBJ2-1; CDR3: CSAPPGAGGQGEQFF; DNA: TGCAGTGCTCCTCCAGGAGCGGGGGGCCAGGGTGAGCAGTTCTTC
V: TRBV6-6; D: NA; size: NA; length: 15; J: TRBJ2-7; CDR3: CASSYSTGHHYEQYF; DNA: TGTGCCAGCAGTTACTCGACGGGACATCACTACGAGCAGTACTTC
V: TRBV15; D: NA; size: NA; length: 12; J: TRBJ2-5; CDR3: CATSRAATTQYF; DNA: TGTGCCACCAGCAGAGCCGCCACGACCCAGTACTTC
V: TRBV13; D: TRBD2; size: NA; length: 15; J: TRBJ2-1; CDR3: CASSATWTSYNEQFF; DNA: TGTGCCAGCAGCGCAACCTGGACTAGTTACAATGAGCAGTTCTTC